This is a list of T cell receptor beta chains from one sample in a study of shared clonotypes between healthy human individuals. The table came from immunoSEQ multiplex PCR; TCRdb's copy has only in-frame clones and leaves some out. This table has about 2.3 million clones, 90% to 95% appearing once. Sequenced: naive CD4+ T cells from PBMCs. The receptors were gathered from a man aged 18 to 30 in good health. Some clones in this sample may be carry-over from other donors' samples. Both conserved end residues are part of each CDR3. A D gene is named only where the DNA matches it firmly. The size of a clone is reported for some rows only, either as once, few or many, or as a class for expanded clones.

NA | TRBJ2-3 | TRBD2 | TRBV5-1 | CASSLLSRLAGDTQYF | TGCGCCAGCAGCTTGTTATCTCGGCTAGCGGGAGATACGCAGTATTTT
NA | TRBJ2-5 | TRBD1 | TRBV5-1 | CASSLAALGQGEGRTQYF | TGCGCCAGCAGCTTGGCGGCCCTGGGACAGGGGGAGGGTCGGACCCAGTACTTC
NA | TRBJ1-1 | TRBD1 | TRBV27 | CASRLQGMRTEAFF | TGTGCCAGCCGGTTACAGGGGATGAGAACTGAAGCTTTCTTT
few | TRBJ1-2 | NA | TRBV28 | CASSPNPNYGYTF | TGTGCCAGCAGCCCAAACCCCAACTATGGCTACACCTTC
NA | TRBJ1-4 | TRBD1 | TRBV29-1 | CSAAGQLNEKLFF | TGCAGCGCCGCGGGACAGTTAAATGAAAAACTGTTTTTT
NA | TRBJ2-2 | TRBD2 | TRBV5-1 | CASSPGLAGRTGELFF | TGCGCCAGCAGCCCGGGACTAGCGGGTCGCACCGGGGAGCTGTTTTTT
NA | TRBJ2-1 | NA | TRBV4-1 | CASSQDGRRDNEQFF | TGCGCCAGCAGCCAAGATGGCCGGAGGGATAATGAGCAGTTCTTC
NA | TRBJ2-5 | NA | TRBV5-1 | CASSLGRLETQYF | TGCGCCAGCAGCTTGGGACGTTTAGAGACCCAGTACTTC
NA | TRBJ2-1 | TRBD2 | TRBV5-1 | CASRNSGNSYNEQFF | TGCGCCAGCCGAAATAGCGGGAACTCCTACAATGAGCAGTTCTTC
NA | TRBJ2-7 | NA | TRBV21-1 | CASSKAYVGFRDVYEQYF | TGTGCCAGCAGCAAAGCCTATGTTGGGTTTCGCGACGTCTACGAGCAGTACTTC
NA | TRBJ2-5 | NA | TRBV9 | CASSVESADPRETQYF | TGTGCCAGCAGCGTAGAGTCGGCGGACCCGCGTGAGACCCAGTACTTC
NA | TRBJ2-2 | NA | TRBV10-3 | CAISERGGMNTGELFF | TGTGCCATCAGTGAGAGGGGCGGGATGAACACCGGGGAGCTGTTTTTT
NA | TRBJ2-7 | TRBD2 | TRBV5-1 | CASSLNLLAGGEQYF | TGCGCCAGCAGCTTAAATTTACTAGCGGGAGGCGAGCAGTACTTC
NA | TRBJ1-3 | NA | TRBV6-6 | CASSSITTGNTIYF | TGTGCCAGCAGTTCCATAACGACTGGAAACACCATATATTTT
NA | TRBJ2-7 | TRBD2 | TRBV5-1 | CASSLVGAGGGEQYF | TGCGCCAGCAGCTTGGTTGGGGCGGGAGGGGGCGAGCAGTACTTC
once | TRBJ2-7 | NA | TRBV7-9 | CASSRSRDEQYF | TGTGCCAGCAGCCGATCACGGGACGAGCAGTACTTC
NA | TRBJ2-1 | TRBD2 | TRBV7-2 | CASRRGLAGYNEQFF | TGTGCCAGCAGAAGGGGCCTAGCGGGTTACAATGAGCAGTTCTTC
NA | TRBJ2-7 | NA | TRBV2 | CASSSSVYEQYF | TGTGCCAGCTCATCCAGCGTCTACGAGCAGTACTTC
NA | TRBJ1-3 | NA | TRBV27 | CASSFGRGLSGNTIYF | TGTGCCAGCAGTTTTGGGAGGGGCCTCTCTGGAAACACCATATATTTT
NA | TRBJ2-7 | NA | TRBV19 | CASSRGNEQYF | TGTGCCAGTAGTCGGGGGAACGAGCAGTACTTC
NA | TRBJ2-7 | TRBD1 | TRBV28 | CASSLVTGGPYEQYF | TGTGCCAGCAGTTTAGTTACAGGGGGACCCTACGAGCAGTACTTC
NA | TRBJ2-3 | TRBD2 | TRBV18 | CASSRTSGTDTQYF | TGTGCCAGCTCCCGGACTAGCGGGACAGATACGCAGTATTTT
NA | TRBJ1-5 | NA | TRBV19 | CASSKSQGNQPQHF | TGTGCCAGTAGTAAATCGCAGGGCAATCAGCCCCAGCATTTT